These 5 T cell receptor beta chains were all obtained from the same sample, sequenced in a study of blood T cells in healthy people across ages (dated by TCRdb to the mid-2010s). Library preparation used 5' RACE. Sequencing was performed on an Illumina HiSeq 2500. A second PCR of 7 to 11 cycles was run with a J-beta primer mix and a sample-barcoded 5' primer. TCRdb reprocessed the public reads (quality trimming at Q25 with fastp, clone calling with MiXCR) and kept in-frame beta chains. When rows share a CDR3 protein, they turn into one entry using the most common DNA and genes. This sample gives around 800,000 distinct CDR3 sequences in total; about 53% of them show up just once. In total, the top ten clones hold roughly two fifths of the sample. What was sequenced was blood. The source of these receptors is an elderly man in good health.

This clonotype showed up just a few times. The J gene is TRBJ2-1, the V gene TRBV10-3, with D unclear. CDR1 and CDR2 from the germline V gene are ENHRY and SYGVKD. Trimming took off 3 bases at V and 10 bases at J, with 7 bases between the two ends. The CDR3 runs 11 residues. The CDR3 here is CAISDFGEQFF. As DNA, the CDR3 is TGTGCCATCAGTGACTTCGGAGAGCAGTTCTTC.

This rearrangement joins TRBV5-1 to TRBJ2-3, with D perhaps matching TRBD1 (6 bases). Germline CDR1 is SGHRS and CDR2 is YFSETQ. The CDR3 extends over 14 amino acids. Trimming took off 4 bases at V and 14 bases at J, with 23 bases between the two ends. DNA of the CDR3: TGCGCCAGCAGCCCTGGGGGAATGGACAGATACGCGTATTTT. Protein product: CASSPGGMDRYAYF.

This rearrangement joins TRBV6-1 to TRBJ1-4; D unresolved. CDR3 size: 15 residues. CDR1 is MNHNS and CDR2 is SASEGT in the germline V gene. The germline V and J ends were trimmed by 4 bases and 5 bases, with 14 bases remaining between them. The CDR3 nucleotides are TGTGCCAGCAGTGCCTCGGCAGGCTCCAATGAAAAACTGTTTTTT. It translates to CASSASAGSNEKLFF.

Only a few counts were recorded for this clonotype. The V and J genes are TRBV7-3 and TRBJ1-3; D call uncertain. V was trimmed by 2 bases and J by 0 bases, leaving 5 bases between them. In germline, CDR1 is SGHTA, CDR2 FQGTGA. CDR3 length: 14 amino acids. The CDR3 loop is CASSLPSSGNTIYF. In DNA, the CDR3 is TGTGCCAGCAGCTTACCGTCCTCTGGAAACACCATATATTTT.

This clonotype was seen only a few times. The rearrangement links TRBV10-3 to TRBJ1-2, with D possibly TRBD1 on 6 matching bases. The CDR3 totals 16 residues. Trimming left V 4 bases short and J 6 bases short, with 21 bases between. CDR1 is ENHRY, CDR2 SYGVKD, per germline. The DNA of the CDR3 is TGTGCCATCAGTGTGGCTTTAGGGGCAGGGGTCAATGGCTACACCTTC. It yields the protein CAISVALGAGVNGYTF.